Below, one T cell receptor beta chain is given with its context. Its target is not known. The data originate from a study of human T cells and chemical hapten exposure. Across the study: The patch tests put 0.01% DPC on the skin of the upper back and were read 6 days later.

The V and J ends lost 6 bases and 2 bases, in that order; junction bases with no gene match: 5. The CDR3 has 14 amino acids. Per the germline V gene, CDR1 is ENHRY and CDR2 is SYGVKD. One entry per CDR3 protein, called by TCRdb with MiXCR from the RACE reads. In the table there are nearly 80,000 distinct CDR3 sequences, 10% of which are singletons. Time point: patch test 1, 2 weeks after DPC sensitization. The treatment: therapeutic diphenylcyclopropenone sensitization with weekly scalp DPC. Study observations and caveats: There were significantly more large CDR3 similarity clusters among expanded TCRs than among controls.

Sequenced material: whole blood, taken in connection with sensitization to the hapten diphenylcyclopropenone (DPC). The rearrangement uses TRBV10-3 and TRBJ2-7, with 9 positions matching TRBD2. The receptor was isolated from a woman aged 45-59 years with alopecia areata. Some clones in this sample may be carry-over from other donors' samples. CDR3 DNA sequence: TGTGCCATCAGAGGTAGCGGGGGTCCCTACGAGCAGTACTTC. Translation gives CAIRGSGGPYEQYF.